One TCR beta chain is described in this entry. This clone's antigen is unknown. Nothing much larger sits one base from this clone, and base qualities are not available. The same CDR3 also results from other DNA sequences found in this sample. The record originates from a study of shared clonotypes between healthy human individuals (dated by TCRdb to 2020 to 2021). Notes on the research overall: Three men and two women, aged 18 to 49 years, made up the cohort. The study deeply sequenced blood TCR repertoires of about 5 healthy adults to estimate repertoire size and the extent of clonotype sharing between individuals. Per donor, leukapheresis produced somewhere between about 0.85 and 9.5 billion PBMCs. For each donor, CD4 naive and CD4 memory were each given three plates, CD8 naive was given two plates, and CD8 memory was given one plate. Libraries were prepared and TCR repertoires were sequenced by different laboratories using diverse techniques, in order to increase sequencing depth and limit assay-specific biases.

The CDR3 contains 14 residues, cysteine and phenylalanine counted. The DNA shown is the 42-base CDR3, in frame from base 1. From a lookup of the germline V gene, CDR1 and CDR2 are SNHLY and FYNNEI. A distance of 11 bases separates the germline ends of V and J, which lose 2 bases and 4 bases respectively. TCR CDR3 regions were amplified from genomic DNA by multiplex PCR using the deep immunoSEQ assay. Extracted genomic DNA from each cell subset was distributed evenly across all wells of several immunoSEQ 96-well plates, and each plate was treated as a replicate. For sorted subsets, roughly 200 ng of genomic DNA, equivalent to some 33,000 T cell genomes, went into each replicate PCR. The purified libraries were quantified using a Qubit 3.0 fluorometer, sized with a Bioanalyzer 2100, and then quantified again using the KAPA Library Quantification kit. A separate single-read 150-cycle Illumina NextSeq 550 flow cell was used to sequence each immunoSEQ 96-well plate. The source study handled its data this way. Because the immunoSEQ output held only junctional sequences and lacked quality scores, the filtering could not match the filtering applied to full-length reads. To assign V/J genes and CDR3, sequences were annotated against IMGT germline references using PyIR, a Python wrapper for IgBLAST v1.9. Reads were removed for weak V/J assignments (E-value above 1e-6), missing CDR3, stop codons, out-of-frame junctions, or ambiguous translated residues. V3J clonotypes were defined by identical inferred V gene, J gene, and CDR3 amino acid sequence. The percentage overlap between two repertoires was calculated by dividing the number of shared unique clonotypes by the size of the smaller repertoire. Three approaches were used to assess repertoire richness: RTK rarefaction, the Chao1 estimator, and Recon v2.1 estimates of unobserved clonotypes. Generation probabilities for all TCRbeta clonotypes obtained by the gDNA method from several donors were computed using OLGA. TCRdb provides this immuneACCESS table in a form limited to in-frame rearrangements. Some clones are lacking; in checked studies, under half of them reflect an unresolved V gene, and why the rest are absent is not known. V, J and clone size are those of that table, while D and trimming were read from the DNA. This sample comprises 2 million to 2.5 million clones, more than 90% of them detected only once. The ten biggest clones cover around 0.13% of the sample.

The research as a whole found: Because the study included a small number of donors, the genetic and exposure-history diversity represented was limited. Based on pairwise subsampling, the degree of clonotype sharing among donors was expected to be affected by sequencing depth. Naive subsets generally had larger estimated clonotype richness than memory subsets did. About 5% of naive CD4, 3.5% of naive CD8, roughly 2.4% of memory CD4, and 0.4% of memory CD8 clonotypes were shared across several donors. Sampling was restricted to blood, and TCR repertoires in tissue are likely to differ from TCR repertoires in blood. Rarefaction of sorted-subset datasets indicated incomplete sequencing despite the large sequencing depth. Compared with non-shared clonotypes, the clonotypes found in all four sorted-subset donors had higher generation probabilities.

The donors were healthy, HIV-negative adults with no recently reported acute infections or vaccinations. Only Caucasian adults living in Nashville, Tennessee, USA were represented among the donors. CD4+ T cells were enriched through magnetic negative selection, after which naive cells were positively selected on CD45RA and the remaining negative fraction served as the memory subset. Blood was obtained by leukapheresis, after which PBMCs were separated by Ficoll-Histopaque density gradient centrifugation and cryopreserved in liquid nitrogen vapor phase. Analytical flow cytometry was used to check the purity and quantity of every magnetically sorted T cell population. From each sorted fraction, genomic DNA was isolated and quantified by UV absorbance on a Nanodrop 2000c.

Here the chain combines TRBV2 and TRBJ1-2; a tentative D match to TRBD1 spans 5 bases. This clonotype was sampled from a man younger than 30 in good health. The specimen was naive CD4+ T cells sorted from blood. What this sample's cell subset or site label stands for: CD45RA+ positively selected. The bases are TGTGCCAGCAGTGAACAGGGCTCAATCTATGGCTACACCTTC. Its translation is CASSEQGSIYGYTF. The CDR3, completed at both ends by the reference TRBV2 and TRBJ1-2 genes, gives the full variable domain EPEVTQTPSHQVTQMGQEVILRCVPISNHLYFYWYRQILGQKVEFLVSFYNNEISEKSEIFDDQFSVERPDGSNFTLKIRSTKLEDSAMYFCASSEQGSIYGYTFGSGTRLTVV.